A single sample is the source of the 6 T cell receptor beta chains below, sequenced in a study of CD8 T cells in Susac syndrome. Random hexamers primed reverse transcription of roughly 0.5 to 1 ug RNA. Each CDR3 protein gets one entry after TCRdb re-called the immunoSEQ multiplex PCR reads with MiXCR. Found here are roughly 130,000 distinct CDR3 sequences, under 96% of them singletons; the top ten hold approximately 0.15%. Source material: CD4+ T cells from PBMCs. The receptors come from a human donor with Susac syndrome.

The chain links TRBV3-1 to TRBJ1-1, with 8 bases that match TRBD1. With 1 base clipped from V and 1 base from J, the junction kept 5 bases outside the gene matches. The CDR3 runs to 16 residues. Germline CDR1 LGHDT, CDR2 YNNKEL (reference sequence). CDR3 region: CASSQVPGTGNTEAFF. The CDR3 nucleotides read TGTGCCAGCAGCCAAGTCCCCGGGACAGGGAACACTGAAGCTTTCTTT.

The chain has TRBV28 and TRBJ2-3; D tentatively reads TRBD1 or TRBD2 (5 bases each). CDR1 and CDR2 (germline): MDHEN, SYDVKM. V dropped 4 bases and J dropped 1 base, with 9 bases sitting between them. The CDR3 sequence is 14 residues long. The chain's CDR3 is CASSSWDGTDTQYF. As DNA, the CDR3 is TGTGCCAGCAGTTCCTGGGACGGCACAGATACGCAGTATTTT.

The chain links TRBV9 to TRBJ2-3, with D possibly matching TRBD1 (6 bases). CDR1 is SGDLS and CDR2 is YYNGEE in the germline V gene. Trimming stripped 4 bases from V and 2 bases from J, with 14 bases between. The CDR3 spans 15 residues. The CDR3 DNA is TGTGCCAGCAGCCCGGGACACCACACCACAGATACGCAGTATTTT. It is translated as CASSPGHHTTDTQYF.

The rearrangement joins TRBV11-3 to TRBJ2-1; the D is unclear. The germline V gene has CDR1 SGHNT and CDR2 YENEEA. This CDR3 is 14 amino acids long. V was pared by 3 bases and J by 8 bases, with 14 bases between. The CDR3 nucleotides are TGTGCCAGCAGCTTTCTCAGTGGTAACCATGAGCAGTTCTTC. Its protein is CASSFLSGNHEQFF.

The rearrangement uses TRBV20-1 and TRBJ2-2; 12 positions match TRBD2. The V segment lost 5 bases and the J segment 4 bases; nucleotides outside the gene matches: 2. The CDR3 is 14 amino acids. From germline, CDR1 is DFQATT and CDR2 SNEGSKA (reference sequence). This CDR3 is CSAQGLAGTGELFF. The CDR3 DNA reads TGCAGTGCTCAGGGACTAGCGGGCACCGGGGAGCTGTTTTTT.

This clonotype was observed once. CDR3 region: CASRSTHQETQYF. The CDR3 coding sequence is TGTGCCAGCAGGTCGACGCACCAAGAGACCCAGTACTTC. This rearrangement joins TRBV3-1 to TRBJ2-5; D gene unclear. This CDR3 is built from 13 residues. V was pared by 6 bases and J by 0 bases, with 8 bases between. CDR1 and CDR2 (germline): LGHDT, YNNKEL (reference sequence).